The 5 T cell receptor beta chains below all came from one sample that was sequenced in a study of cytomegalovirus exposure and HLA in healthy donors. Primers included in the PCR were 60 Vbeta and 13 Jbeta primers. Method: immunoSEQ multiplex PCR; TCRdb's copy keeps in-frame clones and lacks some. Of some 150,000 clones in the sample, about two thirds were seen once. The source material was PBMCs. These receptors were collected from a human donor in good health.

This chain joins TRBV10-3 and TRBJ1-1, with a possible D match to TRBD1 (5 bases). Germline lookup yields CDR1 ENHRY and CDR2 SYGVKD. The germline V and J ends were trimmed by 4 bases and 5 bases, with 14 bases remaining between them. The CDR3 length is 14 residues. The CDR3 here is CAISGGYGGTEAFF. CDR3 DNA sequence: TGTGCCATCAGTGGTGGGTACGGGGGGACTGAAGCTTTCTTT.

The DNA for the CDR3 is TGTGCCACCTTACAGGGGGGTTCTCTTAACAATGAGCAGTTCTTC. Translating it yields CATLQGGSLNNEQFF. The chain uses TRBV6-1 and TRBJ2-1; TRBD1 matches at 8 bases. Germline V gene data show CDR1 as MNHNS and CDR2 as SASEGT. The CDR3 covers 15 residues. The V segment lost 10 bases and the J segment 5 bases; nucleotides outside the gene matches: 13.

The rearrangement joins TRBV30 to TRBJ2-5, with 8 nucleotides matching TRBD2. After removal of 3 bases from V and 5 bases from J, the junction contained 8 bases not matched to a gene. The CDR3 contains 14 residues. Germline V gene sequence: CDR1 GTSNPN, CDR2 SVGIG (reference sequence). CDR3 protein: CAWSLGGDAETQYF. In DNA, the CDR3 is TGTGCCTGGAGCCTCGGGGGGGACGCGGAGACCCAGTACTTC.

This clone was detected only a few times. This chain connects TRBV5-5 to TRBJ1-1, with D possibly matching TRBD1 (5 bases). The CDR3 is made up of 13 amino acids. Trimming stripped 2 bases from V and 6 bases from J, with 11 bases between. CDR1 is SGHKS and CDR2 is YYEKEE in the germline V gene (reference sequence). The CDR3 sequence is CASSFPGDPEAFF. CDR3 nucleotide sequence: TGTGCCAGCAGCTTTCCGGGGGACCCTGAAGCTTTCTTT.

The V and J genes are TRBV4-1 and TRBJ1-3; weak D call: TRBD1 (6 bases). This CDR3 region has 17 residues. Per the germline V gene, CDR1 is MGHRA and CDR2 is YSYEKL. Trimming took off 1 base at V and 0 bases at J, with 13 bases between the two ends. This CDR3 is CASSQGTAQNSGNTIYF. In nucleotides, the CDR3 is TGCGCCAGCAGCCAAGGGACAGCCCAAAACTCTGGAAACACCATATATTTT.